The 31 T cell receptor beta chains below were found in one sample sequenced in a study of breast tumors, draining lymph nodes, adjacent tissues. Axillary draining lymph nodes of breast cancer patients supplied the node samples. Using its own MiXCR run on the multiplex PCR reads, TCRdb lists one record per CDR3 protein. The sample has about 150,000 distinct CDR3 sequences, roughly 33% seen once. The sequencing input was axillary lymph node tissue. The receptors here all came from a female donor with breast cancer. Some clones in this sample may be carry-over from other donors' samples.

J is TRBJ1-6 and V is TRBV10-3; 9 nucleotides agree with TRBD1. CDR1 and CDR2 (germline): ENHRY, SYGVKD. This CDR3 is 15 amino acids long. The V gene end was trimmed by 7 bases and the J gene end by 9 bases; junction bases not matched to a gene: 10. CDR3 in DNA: TGTGCCATCAATCCGACAGGGGGGTTTGGTTCACCCCTCCACTTT. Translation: CAINPTGGFGSPLHF.

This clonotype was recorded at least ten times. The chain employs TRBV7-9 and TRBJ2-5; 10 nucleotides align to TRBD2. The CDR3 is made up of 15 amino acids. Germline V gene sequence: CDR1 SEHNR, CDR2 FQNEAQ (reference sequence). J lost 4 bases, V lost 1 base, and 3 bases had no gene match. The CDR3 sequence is CASSLVTSGRETQYF. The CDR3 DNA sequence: TGTGCCAGCAGCTTAGTGACTAGCGGGCGAGAGACCCAGTACTTC.

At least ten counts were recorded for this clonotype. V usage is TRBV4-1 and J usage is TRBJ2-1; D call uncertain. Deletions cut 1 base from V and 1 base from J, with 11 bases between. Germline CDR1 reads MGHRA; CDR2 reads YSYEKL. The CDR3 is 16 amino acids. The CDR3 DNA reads TGCGCCAGCAGCCAAGTCGGGTCAGGATCCTACAATGAGCAGTTCTTC. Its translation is CASSQVGSGSYNEQFF.

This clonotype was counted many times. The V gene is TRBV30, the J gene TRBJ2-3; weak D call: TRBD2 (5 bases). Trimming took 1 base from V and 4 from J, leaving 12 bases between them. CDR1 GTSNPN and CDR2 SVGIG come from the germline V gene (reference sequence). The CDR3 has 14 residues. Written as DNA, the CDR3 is TGTGCCTGGAGTGCGGGCGGAGGCGCAGATACGCAGTATTTT. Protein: CAWSAGGGADTQYF.

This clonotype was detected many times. The CDR3, as DNA: TGTGCCAGCAAAAAGGGGAAGCAAGAGACCCAGTACTTC. This sequence encodes CASKKGKQETQYF. The chain employs TRBV2 and TRBJ2-5; D is perhaps TRBD1 (5 bases). V lost 7 bases and J 2 bases, leaving 11 bases between the germline ends. CDR1 is SNHLY, CDR2 FYNNEI, per germline. The CDR3 contains 13 residues.

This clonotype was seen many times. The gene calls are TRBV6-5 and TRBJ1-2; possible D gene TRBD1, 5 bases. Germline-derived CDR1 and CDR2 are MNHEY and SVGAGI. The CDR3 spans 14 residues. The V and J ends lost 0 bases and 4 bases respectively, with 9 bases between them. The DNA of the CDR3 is TGTGCCAGCAGTTACTCGAGGGACTTCTATGGCTACACCTTC. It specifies CASSYSRDFYGYTF.

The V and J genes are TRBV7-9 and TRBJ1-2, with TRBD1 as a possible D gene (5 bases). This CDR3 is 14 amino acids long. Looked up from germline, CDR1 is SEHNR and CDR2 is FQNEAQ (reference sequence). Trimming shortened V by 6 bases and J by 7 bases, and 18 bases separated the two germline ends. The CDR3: CASRDELGEAGYTF. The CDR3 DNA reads TGTGCCAGCAGAGACGAGCTGGGGGAGGCTGGCTACACCTTC.

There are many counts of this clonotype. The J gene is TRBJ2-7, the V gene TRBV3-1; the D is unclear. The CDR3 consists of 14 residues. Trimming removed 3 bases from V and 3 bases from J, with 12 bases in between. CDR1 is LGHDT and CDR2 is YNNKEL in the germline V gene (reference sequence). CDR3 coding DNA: TGTGCCAGCAGCCACCGGGTGGGCAGCTACGAGCAGTACTTC. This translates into CASSHRVGSYEQYF.

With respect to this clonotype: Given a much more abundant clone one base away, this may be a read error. The DNA of the CDR3 is TGTGCCACCATGGGACAGGACACTGAAGCTTTCTTT. It yields the protein CATMGQDTEAFF. The chain couples TRBV24-1 to TRBJ1-1; TRBD1 agrees at 8 bases. Trimming at V came to 8 bases and at J to 3 bases, leaving 1 base not matched to a gene. The CDR3 totals 12 residues. Germline-derived CDR1 and CDR2 are KGHDR and SFDVKD.

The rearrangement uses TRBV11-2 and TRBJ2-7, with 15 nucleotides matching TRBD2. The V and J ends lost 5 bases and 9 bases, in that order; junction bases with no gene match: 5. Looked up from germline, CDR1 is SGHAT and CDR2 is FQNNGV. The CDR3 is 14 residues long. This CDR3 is CASSQAGLAGGQYV. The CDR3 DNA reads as TGTGCCAGCAGCCAAGCGGGACTAGCGGGGGGGCAGTACGTC.

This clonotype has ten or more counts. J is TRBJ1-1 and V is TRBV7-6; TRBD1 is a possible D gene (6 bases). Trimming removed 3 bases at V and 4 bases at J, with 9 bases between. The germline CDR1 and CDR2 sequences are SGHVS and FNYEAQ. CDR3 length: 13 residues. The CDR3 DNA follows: TGTGCCAGCAGCTTGGAAGGGGGCACTGAAGCTTTCTTT. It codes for CASSLEGGTEAFF.

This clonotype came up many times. The CDR3 DNA reads TGTGCCAGCAGCCAAGATCTAACGACAGGTGGCACAGATACGCAGTATTTT. This codes for CASSQDLTTGGTDTQYF. The chain joins TRBV4-2 to TRBJ2-3, with D maybe TRBD1 (6 bases). The germline V gene has CDR1 LGHNA and CDR2 YNFKEQ. Between the trimmed V and J ends, which lost 0 bases and 1 base, there was a span of 14 bases. The CDR3 spans 17 residues.

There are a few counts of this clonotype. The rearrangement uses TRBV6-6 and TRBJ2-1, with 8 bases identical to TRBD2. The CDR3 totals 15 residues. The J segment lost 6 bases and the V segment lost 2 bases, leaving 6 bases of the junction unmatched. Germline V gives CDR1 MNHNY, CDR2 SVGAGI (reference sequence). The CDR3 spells CASSYEAGLGNEQFF. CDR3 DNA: TGTGCCAGCAGTTACGAGGCGGGACTAGGCAATGAGCAGTTCTTC.

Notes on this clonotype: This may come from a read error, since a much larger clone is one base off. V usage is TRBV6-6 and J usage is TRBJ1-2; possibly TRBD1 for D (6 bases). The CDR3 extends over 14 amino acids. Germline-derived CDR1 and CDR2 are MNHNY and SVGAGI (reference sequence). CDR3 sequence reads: CASSHSGYRDGYTF. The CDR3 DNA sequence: TGTGCCAGCAGTCACTCAGGGTACAGGGATGGCTACACCTTC.

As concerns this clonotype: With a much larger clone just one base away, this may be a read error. The CDR3 region is CASPGTPNRDSPLHF. The DNA for the CDR3 is TGCGCCAGCCCCGGGACACCTAACCGGGATTCACCCCTCCACTTT. V gene TRBV10-2 combines with J gene TRBJ1-6; possible D gene TRBD1, 6 bases. The V gene lost 8 bases and the J gene lost 8 bases, with 19 bases spanning the gap. The CDR3 has 15 amino acids. Germline loops: CDR1 WSHSY, CDR2 SAAADI.

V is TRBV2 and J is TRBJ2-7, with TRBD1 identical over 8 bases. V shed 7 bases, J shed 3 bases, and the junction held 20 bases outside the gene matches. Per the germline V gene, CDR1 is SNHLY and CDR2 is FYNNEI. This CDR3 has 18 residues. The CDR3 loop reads CASTHGTGEILASYEQYV. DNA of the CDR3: TGTGCCAGCACTCACGGGACAGGCGAAATCCTGGCTAGCTACGAGCAGTACGTC.

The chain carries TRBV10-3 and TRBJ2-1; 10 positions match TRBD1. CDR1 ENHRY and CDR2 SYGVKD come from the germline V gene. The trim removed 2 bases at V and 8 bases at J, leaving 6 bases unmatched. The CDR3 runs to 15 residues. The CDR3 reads CAISEEGTGVDEQFF. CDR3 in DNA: TGTGCCATCAGTGAGGAAGGGACAGGGGTGGATGAGCAGTTCTTC.

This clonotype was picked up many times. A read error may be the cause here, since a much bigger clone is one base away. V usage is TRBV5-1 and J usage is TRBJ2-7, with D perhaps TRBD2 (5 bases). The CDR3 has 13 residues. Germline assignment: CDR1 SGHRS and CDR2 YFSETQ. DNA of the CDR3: TGCGCCAGCAGCTGGGCGGGTTCCTACGACCAGTACTTC. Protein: CASSWAGSYDQYF.

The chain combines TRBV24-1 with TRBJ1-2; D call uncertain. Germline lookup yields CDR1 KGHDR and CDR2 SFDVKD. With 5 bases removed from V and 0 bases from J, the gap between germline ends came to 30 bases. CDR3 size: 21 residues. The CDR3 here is CATSVPFRVAIFLCANYGYTF. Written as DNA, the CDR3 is TGTGCCACCAGTGTCCCTTTTAGAGTGGCTATATTCTTATGTGCTAACTATGGCTACACCTTC.

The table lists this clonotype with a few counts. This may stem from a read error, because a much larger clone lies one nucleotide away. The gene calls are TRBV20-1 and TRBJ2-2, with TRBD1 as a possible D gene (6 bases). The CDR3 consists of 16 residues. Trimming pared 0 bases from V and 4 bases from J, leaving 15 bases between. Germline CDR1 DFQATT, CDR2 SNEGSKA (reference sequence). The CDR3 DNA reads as TGCAGTGCTAGAGATCATGGGGGCCCTACCACCGGGGAGCTGTTTTTT. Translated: CSARDHGGPTTGELFF.

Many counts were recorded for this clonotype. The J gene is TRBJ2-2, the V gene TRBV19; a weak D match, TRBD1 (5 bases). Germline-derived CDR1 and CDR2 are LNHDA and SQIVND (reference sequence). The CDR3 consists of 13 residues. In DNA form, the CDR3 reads TGTGCAAGCCCCGCAGGGCATCCCGGGGAGCTGTTTTTT. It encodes CASPAGHPGELFF.

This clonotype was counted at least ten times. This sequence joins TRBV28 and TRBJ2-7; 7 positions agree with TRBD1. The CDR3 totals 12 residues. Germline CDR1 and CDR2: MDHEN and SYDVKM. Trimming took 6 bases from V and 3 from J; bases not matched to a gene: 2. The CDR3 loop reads CASRRDSYEQYF. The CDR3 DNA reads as TGTGCCAGCAGGAGGGACAGCTACGAGCAGTACTTC.

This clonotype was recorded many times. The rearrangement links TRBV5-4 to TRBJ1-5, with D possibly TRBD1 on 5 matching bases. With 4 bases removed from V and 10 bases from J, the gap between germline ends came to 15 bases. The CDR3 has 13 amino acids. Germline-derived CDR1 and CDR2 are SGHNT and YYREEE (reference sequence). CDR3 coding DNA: TGTGCCAGCAGCAAAGACAGAATATCCCCCCAGCATTTT. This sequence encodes CASSKDRISPQHF.

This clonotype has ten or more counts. The CDR3 region has the DNA TGTGCCAGCAGTGGTCGCACCGGGGAGCTGTTTTTT. Its protein is CASSGRTGELFF. The V call is TRBV9, the J call TRBJ2-2; D remains unclear. V lost 5 bases and J lost 4, with 6 bases in between. The CDR3 length is 12 residues. Germline CDR1 reads SGDLS; CDR2 reads YYNGEE.

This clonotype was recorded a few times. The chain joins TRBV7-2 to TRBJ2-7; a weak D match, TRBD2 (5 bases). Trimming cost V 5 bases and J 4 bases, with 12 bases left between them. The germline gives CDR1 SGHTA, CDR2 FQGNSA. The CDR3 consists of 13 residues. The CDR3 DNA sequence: TGTGCCAGCAGCCTACTCCGGGGATACGAGCAGTACGTC. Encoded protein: CASSLLRGYEQYV.

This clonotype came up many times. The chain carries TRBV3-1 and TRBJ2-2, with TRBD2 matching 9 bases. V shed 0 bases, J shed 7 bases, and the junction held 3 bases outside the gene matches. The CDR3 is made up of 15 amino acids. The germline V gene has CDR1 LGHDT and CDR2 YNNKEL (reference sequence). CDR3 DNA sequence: TGTGCCAGCAGCCAAGATCTGCGGGGGGGCGGGGAGCTGTTTTTT. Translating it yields CASSQDLRGGGELFF. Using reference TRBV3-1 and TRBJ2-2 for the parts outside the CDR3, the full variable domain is DTAVSQTPKYLVTQMGNDKSIKCEQNLGHDTMYWYKQDSKKFLKIMFSYNNKELIINETVPNRFSPKSPDKAHLNLHINSLELGDSAVYFCASSQDLRGGGELFFGEGSRLTVL.

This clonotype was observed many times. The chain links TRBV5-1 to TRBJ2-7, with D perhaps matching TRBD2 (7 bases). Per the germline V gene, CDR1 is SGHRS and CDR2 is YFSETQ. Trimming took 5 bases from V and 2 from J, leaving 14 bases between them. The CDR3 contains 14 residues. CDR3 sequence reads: CASRVGGDTYEQYF. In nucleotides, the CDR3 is TGCGCCAGCAGAGTAGGGGGGGACACCTACGAGCAGTACTTC.

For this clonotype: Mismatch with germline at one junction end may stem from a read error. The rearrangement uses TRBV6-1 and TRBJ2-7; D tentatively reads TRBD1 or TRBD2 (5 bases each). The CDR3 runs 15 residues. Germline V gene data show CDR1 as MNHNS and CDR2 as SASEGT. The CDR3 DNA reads TGTGCCAGCAGTCTTACGGGGTGGGGCTCCCACGAGCAGTACTTC. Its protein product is CASSLTGWGSHEQYF.

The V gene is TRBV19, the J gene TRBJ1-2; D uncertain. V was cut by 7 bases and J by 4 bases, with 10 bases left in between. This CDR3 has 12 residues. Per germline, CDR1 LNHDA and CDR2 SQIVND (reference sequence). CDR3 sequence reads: CASKERSYGYTF. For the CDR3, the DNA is TGTGCCAGTAAGGAGCGATCCTATGGCTACACCTTC.

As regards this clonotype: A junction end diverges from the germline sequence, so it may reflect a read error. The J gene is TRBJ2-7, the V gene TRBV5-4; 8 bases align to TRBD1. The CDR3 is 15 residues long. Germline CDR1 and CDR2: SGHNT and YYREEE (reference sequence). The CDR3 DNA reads TGTGCCAGCAGCTGGGGACAGGAGGATGTCTACGAGCAGTATTTC. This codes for CASSWGQEDVYEQYF.

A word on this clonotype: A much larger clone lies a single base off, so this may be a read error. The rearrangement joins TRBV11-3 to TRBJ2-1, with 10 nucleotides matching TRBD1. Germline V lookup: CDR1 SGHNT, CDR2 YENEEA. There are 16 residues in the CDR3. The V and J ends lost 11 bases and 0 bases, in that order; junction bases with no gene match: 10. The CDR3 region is CAGSATGGDSYNEQFF. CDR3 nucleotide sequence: TGTGCCGGCTCCGCGACAGGGGGCGACTCCTACAATGAGCAGTTCTTC. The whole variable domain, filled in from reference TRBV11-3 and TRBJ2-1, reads EAGVVQSPRYKIIEKKQPVAFWCNPISGHNTLYWYLQNLGQGPELLIRYENEEAVDDSQLPKDRFSAERLKGVDSTLKIQPAELGDSAVYLCAGSATGGDSYNEQFFGPGTRLTVL.